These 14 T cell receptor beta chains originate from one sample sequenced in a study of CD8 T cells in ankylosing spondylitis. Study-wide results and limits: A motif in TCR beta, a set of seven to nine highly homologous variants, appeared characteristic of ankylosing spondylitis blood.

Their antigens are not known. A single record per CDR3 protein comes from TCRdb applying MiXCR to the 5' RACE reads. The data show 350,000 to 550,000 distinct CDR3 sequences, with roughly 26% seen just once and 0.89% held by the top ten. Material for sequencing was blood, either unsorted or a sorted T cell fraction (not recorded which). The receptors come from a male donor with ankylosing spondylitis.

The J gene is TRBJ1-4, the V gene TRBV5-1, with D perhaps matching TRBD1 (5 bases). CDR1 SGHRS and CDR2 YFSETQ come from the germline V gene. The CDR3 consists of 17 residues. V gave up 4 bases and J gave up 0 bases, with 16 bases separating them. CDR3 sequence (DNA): TGCGCCAGCAGCGTGGGGCGAGGGAAGACAACTAATGAAAAACTGTTTTTT. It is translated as CASSVGRGKTTNEKLFF.

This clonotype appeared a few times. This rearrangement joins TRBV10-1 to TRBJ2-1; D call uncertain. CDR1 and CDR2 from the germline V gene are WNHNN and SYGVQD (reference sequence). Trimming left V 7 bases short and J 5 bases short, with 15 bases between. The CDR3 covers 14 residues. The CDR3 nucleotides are TGCGCCAGCACTGGGCCCGGAGTAAACAATGAGCAGTTCTTC. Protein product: CASTGPGVNNEQFF.

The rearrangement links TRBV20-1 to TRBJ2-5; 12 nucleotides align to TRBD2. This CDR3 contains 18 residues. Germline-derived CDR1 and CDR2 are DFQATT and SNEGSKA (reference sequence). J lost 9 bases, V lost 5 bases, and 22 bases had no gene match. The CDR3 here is CSAEGVPLAGGITRAQYF. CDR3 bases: TGCAGTGCTGAGGGAGTCCCACTAGCGGGAGGCATCACAAGGGCCCAGTACTTC.

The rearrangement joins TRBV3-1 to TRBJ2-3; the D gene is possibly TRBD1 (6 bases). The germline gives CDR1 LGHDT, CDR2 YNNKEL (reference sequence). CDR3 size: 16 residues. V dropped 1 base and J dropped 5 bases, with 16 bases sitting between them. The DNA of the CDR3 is TGTGCCAGCAGCCAAGGCCTGGGACAAAGTGGAGATACGCAGTATTTT. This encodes CASSQGLGQSGDTQYF.

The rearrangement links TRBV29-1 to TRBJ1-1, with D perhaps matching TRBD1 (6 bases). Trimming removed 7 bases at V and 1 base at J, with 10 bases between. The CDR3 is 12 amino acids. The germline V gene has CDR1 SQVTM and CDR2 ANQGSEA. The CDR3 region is CSAGQTNTEAFF. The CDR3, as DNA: TGCAGCGCCGGACAGACGAACACTGAAGCTTTCTTT.

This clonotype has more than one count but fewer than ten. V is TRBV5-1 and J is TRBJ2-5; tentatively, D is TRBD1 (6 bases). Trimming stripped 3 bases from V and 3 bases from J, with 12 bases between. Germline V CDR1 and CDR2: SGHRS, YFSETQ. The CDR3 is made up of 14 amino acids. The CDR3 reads CASSSWDKKETQYF. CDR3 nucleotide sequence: TGCGCCAGCAGCTCCTGGGACAAAAAAGAGACCCAGTACTTC.

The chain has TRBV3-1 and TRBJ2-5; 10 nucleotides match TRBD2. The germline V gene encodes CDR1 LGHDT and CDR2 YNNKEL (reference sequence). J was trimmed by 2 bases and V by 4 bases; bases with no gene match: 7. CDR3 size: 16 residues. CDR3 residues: CASSPLLAGQQETQYF. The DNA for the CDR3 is TGTGCCAGCAGCCCCTTACTAGCGGGGCAACAAGAGACCCAGTACTTC.

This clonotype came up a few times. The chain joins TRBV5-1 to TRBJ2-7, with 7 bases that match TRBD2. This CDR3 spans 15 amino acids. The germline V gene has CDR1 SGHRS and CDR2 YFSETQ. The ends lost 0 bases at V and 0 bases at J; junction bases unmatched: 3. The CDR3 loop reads CASSLAAGSSYEQYV. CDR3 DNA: TGCGCCAGCAGCTTGGCAGCGGGAAGCTCCTACGAGCAGTACGTC.

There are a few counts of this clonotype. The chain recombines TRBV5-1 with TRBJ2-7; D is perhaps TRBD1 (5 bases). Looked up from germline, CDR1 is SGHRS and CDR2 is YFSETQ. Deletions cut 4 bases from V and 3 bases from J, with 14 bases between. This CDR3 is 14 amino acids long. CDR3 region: CASSTLQGSYEQYF. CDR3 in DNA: TGCGCCAGCAGCACCCTCCAGGGTAGCTACGAGCAGTACTTC.

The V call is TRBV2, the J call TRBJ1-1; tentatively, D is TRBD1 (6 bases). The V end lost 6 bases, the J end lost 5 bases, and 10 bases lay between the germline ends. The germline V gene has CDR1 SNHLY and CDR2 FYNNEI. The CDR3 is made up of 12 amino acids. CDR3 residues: CASSGTGTEAFF. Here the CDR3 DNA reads TGTGCCAGCAGCGGAACAGGGACTGAAGCTTTCTTT.

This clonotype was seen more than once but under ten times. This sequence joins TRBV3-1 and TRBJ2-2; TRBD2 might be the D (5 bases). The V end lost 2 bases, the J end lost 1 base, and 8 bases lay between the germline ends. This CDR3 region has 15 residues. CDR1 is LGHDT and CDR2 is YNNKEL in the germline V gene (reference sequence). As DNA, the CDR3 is TGTGCCAGCAGCCAATGGACTTTGAACACCGGGGAGCTGTTTTTT. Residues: CASSQWTLNTGELFF.

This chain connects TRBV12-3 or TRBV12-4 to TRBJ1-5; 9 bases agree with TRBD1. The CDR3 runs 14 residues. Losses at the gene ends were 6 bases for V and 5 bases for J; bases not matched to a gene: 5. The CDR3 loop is CASRQQGAHQPQHF. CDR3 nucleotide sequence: TGTGCCAGCAGACAACAGGGGGCCCATCAGCCCCAGCATTTT.

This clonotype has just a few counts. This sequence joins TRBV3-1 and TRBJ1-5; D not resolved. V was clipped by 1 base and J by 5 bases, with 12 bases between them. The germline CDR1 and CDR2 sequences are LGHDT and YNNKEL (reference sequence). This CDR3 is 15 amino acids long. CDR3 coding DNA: TGTGCCAGCAGCCAAGGAGACCCGATCTATCAGCCCCAGCATTTT. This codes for CASSQGDPIYQPQHF. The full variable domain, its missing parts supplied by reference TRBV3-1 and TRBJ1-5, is DTAVSQTPKYLVTQMGNDKSIKCEQNLGHDTMYWYKQDSKKFLKIMFSYNNKELIINETVPNRFSPKSPDKAHLNLHINSLELGDSAVYFCASSQGDPIYQPQHFGDGTRLSIL.

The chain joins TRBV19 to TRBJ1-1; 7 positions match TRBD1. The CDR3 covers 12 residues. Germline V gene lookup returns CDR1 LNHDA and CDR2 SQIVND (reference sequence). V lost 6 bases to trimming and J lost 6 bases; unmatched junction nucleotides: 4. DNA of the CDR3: TGTGCCAGTAGCCACAGGGGCGCTGAAGCTTTCTTT. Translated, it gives CASSHRGAEAFF.